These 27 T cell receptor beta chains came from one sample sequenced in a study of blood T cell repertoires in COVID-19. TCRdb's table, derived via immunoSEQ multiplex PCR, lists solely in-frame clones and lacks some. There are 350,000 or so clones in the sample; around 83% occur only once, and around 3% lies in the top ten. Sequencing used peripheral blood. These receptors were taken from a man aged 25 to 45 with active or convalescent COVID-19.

CDR3 loop: CASSDGLAGMYEQYF. The DNA for the CDR3 is TGTGCCAGCAGTGACGGACTAGCGGGGATGTACGAGCAGTACTTC. The rearrangement links TRBV6-4 to TRBJ2-7; 12 bases line up with TRBD2. Trimming cost V 2 bases and J 4 bases; bases outside gene matches: 3. Germline-derived CDR1 and CDR2 are MRHNA and SNTAGT. The CDR3 is 15 residues long.

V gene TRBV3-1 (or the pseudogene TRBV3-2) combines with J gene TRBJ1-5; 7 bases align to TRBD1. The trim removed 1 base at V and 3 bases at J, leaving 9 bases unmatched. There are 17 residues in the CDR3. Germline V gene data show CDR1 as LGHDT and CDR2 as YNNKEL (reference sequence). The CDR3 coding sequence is TGTGCCAGCAGCCAAGGACAGGGAAAGGTGAACAATCAGCCCCAGCATTTT. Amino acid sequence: CASSQGQGKVNNQPQHF.

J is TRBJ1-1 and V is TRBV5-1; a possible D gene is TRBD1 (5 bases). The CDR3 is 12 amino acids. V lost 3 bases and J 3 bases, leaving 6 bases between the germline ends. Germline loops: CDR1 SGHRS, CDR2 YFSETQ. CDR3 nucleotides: TGCGCCAGCAGCTGGGGCGACACTGAAGCTTTCTTT. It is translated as CASSWGDTEAFF. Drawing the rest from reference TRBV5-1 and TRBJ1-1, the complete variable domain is KAGVTQTPRYLIKTRGQQVTLSCSPISGHRSVSWYQQTPGQGLQFLFEYFSETQRNKGNFPGRFSGRQFSNSRSEMNVSTLELGDSALYLCASSWGDTEAFFGQGTRLTVV.

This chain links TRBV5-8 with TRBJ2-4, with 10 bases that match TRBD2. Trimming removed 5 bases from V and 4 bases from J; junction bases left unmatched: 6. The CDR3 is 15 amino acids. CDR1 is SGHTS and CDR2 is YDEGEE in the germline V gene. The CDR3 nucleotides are TGTGCCAGCAGGGGGACTAGCGATCTGAAAAACATTCAGTACTTC. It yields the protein CASRGTSDLKNIQYF.

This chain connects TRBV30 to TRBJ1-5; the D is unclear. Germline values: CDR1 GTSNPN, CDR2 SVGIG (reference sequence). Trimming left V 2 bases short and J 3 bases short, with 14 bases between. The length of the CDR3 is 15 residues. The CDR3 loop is CAWSQFGVPNQPQHF. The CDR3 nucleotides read TGTGCCTGGAGTCAATTCGGGGTGCCCAATCAGCCCCAGCATTTT.

The CDR3 loop is CAIRTSGSNEQFF. The CDR3 DNA reads TGTGCCATAAGGACTAGCGGGAGTAATGAGCAGTTCTTC. The chain uses TRBV24-1 and TRBJ2-1; 13 nucleotides match TRBD2. The V and J ends lost 11 bases and 7 bases, in that order; junction bases with no gene match: 4. The CDR3 contains 13 residues. CDR1 KGHDR and CDR2 SFDVKD come from the germline V gene.

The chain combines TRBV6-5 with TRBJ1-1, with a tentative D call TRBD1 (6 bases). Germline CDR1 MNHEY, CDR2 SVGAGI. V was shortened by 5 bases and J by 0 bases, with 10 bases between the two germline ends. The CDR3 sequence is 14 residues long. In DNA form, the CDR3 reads TGTGCCAGCAGTCGGGACAACGTGAACACTGAAGCTTTCTTT. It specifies CASSRDNVNTEAFF.

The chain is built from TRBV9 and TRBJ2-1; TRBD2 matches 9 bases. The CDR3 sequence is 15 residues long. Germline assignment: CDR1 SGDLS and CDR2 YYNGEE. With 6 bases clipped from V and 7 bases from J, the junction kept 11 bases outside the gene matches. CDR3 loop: CASTSGAGGPNEQFF. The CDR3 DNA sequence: TGTGCCAGCACAAGTGGCGCGGGAGGGCCAAATGAGCAGTTCTTC.

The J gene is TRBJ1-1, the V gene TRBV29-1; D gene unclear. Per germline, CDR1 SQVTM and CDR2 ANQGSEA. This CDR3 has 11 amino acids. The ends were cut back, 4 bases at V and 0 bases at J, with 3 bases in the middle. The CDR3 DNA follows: TGCAGCGTTGGGCTGAACACTGAAGCTTTCTTT. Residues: CSVGLNTEAFF.

The CDR3 DNA follows: TGTGCCAGCAGCCTGTGGGGGGGAAATCAGCCCCAGCATTTT. Encoded protein: CASSLWGGNQPQHF. The chain couples TRBV3-1 (or the pseudogene TRBV3-2) to TRBJ1-5; perhaps TRBD1 as D (5 bases). The V gene's germline CDR1 is LGHDT and CDR2 YNNKEL (reference sequence). The CDR3 is 14 residues long. V gave up 4 bases and J gave up 4 bases, with 11 bases separating them.

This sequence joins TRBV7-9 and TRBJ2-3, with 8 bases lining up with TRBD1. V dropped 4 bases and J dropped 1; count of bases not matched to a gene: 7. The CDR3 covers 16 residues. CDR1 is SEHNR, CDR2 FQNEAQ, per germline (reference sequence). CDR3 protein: CASSSFRTGRTDTQYF. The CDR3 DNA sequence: TGTGCCAGCAGCTCCTTTAGGACAGGGCGCACAGATACGCAGTATTTT.

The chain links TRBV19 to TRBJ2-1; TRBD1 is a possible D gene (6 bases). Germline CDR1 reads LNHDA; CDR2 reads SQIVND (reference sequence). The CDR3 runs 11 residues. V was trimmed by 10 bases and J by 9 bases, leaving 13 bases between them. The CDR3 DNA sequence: TGTGCCACATCACAGGGTGGTGAGCAGTTCTTC. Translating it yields CATSQGGEQFF.

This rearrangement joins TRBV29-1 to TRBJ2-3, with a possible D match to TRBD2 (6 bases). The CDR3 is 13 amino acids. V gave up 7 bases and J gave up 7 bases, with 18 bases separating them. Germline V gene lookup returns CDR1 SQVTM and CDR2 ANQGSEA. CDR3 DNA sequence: TGCAGCGCCAGGGACTTGGGGAGGAATACGCAGTATTTT. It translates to CSARDLGRNTQYF.

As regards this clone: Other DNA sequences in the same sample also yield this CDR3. CDR3 nucleotides: TGCGCCAGCAGCTTGACAGGGAATCAGCCCCAGCATTTT. Its protein product is CASSLTGNQPQHF. This chain connects TRBV5-1 to TRBJ1-5; a weak D match, TRBD1 (6 bases). V lost 1 base to trimming and J lost 4 bases, with 6 bases between them. The germline V gene has CDR1 SGHRS and CDR2 YFSETQ. This CDR3 comprises 13 residues.

The CDR3 bases are TGTGCCAGCTCACTAGAAAACAGGGATGGCTACACCTTC. Translation gives CASSLENRDGYTF. The chain combines TRBV18 with TRBJ1-2; the D gene is possibly TRBD1 (6 bases). Trimming stripped 4 bases from V and 6 bases from J, with 12 bases between. Germline CDR1 is KGHSH and CDR2 is LQKENI. This CDR3 contains 13 residues.

CDR3 residues: CASSPPTGKAKLFF. The DNA of the CDR3 is TGTGCCAGCTCACCGCCGACAGGGAAGGCAAAACTGTTTTTT. The chain joins TRBV18 to TRBJ1-4; 7 positions agree with TRBD1. V shed 3 bases and J 10 bases; nucleotides not matched to a gene: 8. The CDR3 has 14 amino acids. Germline V gene lookup returns CDR1 KGHSH and CDR2 LQKENI.

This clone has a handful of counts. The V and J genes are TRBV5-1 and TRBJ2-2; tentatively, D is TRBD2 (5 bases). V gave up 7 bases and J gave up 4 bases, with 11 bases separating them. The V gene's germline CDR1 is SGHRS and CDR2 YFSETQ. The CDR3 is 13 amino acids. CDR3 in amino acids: CASGRRITGELFF. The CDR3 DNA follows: TGCGCCAGCGGCCGGAGGATCACCGGGGAGCTGTTTTTT. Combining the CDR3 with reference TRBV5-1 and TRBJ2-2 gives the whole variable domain KAGVTQTPRYLIKTRGQQVTLSCSPISGHRSVSWYQQTPGQGLQFLFEYFSETQRNKGNFPGRFSGRQFSNSRSEMNVSTLELGDSALYLCASGRRITGELFFGEGSRLTVL.

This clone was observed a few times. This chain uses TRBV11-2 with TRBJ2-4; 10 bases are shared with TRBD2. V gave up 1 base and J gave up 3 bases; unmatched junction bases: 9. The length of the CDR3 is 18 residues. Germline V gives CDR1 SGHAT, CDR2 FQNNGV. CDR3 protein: CASSLVTSGEAVKNIQYF. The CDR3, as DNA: TGTGCCAGCAGCTTAGTTACTAGCGGGGAGGCGGTCAAAAACATTCAGTACTTC.

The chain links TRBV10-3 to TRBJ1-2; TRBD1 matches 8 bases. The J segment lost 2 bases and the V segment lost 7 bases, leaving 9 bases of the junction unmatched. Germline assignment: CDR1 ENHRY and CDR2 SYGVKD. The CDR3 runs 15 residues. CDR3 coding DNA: TGTGCCATCACTACCAACAGGGGGTCGAACTATGGCTACACCTTC. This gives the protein CAITTNRGSNYGYTF.

The CDR3 DNA follows: TGCGCCAGCAGCTTGTCGGGGAGCTCTGGAAACACCATATATTTT. This translates into CASSLSGSSGNTIYF. The chain couples TRBV5-1 to TRBJ1-3; D not resolved. The CDR3 length is 15 residues. The V end was cut by 1 base, the J end by 0 bases, with 8 bases between. The germline gives CDR1 SGHRS, CDR2 YFSETQ. Using reference TRBV5-1 and TRBJ1-3 for the parts outside the CDR3, the full variable domain is KAGVTQTPRYLIKTRGQQVTLSCSPISGHRSVSWYQQTPGQGLQFLFEYFSETQRNKGNFPGRFSGRQFSNSRSEMNVSTLELGDSALYLCASSLSGSSGNTIYFGEGSWLTVV.

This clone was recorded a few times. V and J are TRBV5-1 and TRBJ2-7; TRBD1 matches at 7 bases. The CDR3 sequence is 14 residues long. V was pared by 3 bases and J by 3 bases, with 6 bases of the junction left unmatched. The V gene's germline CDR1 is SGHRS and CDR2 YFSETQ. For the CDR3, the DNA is TGCGCCAGCAGCTACAGGGGAATCTACTACGAGCAGTACTTC. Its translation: CASSYRGIYYEQYF.

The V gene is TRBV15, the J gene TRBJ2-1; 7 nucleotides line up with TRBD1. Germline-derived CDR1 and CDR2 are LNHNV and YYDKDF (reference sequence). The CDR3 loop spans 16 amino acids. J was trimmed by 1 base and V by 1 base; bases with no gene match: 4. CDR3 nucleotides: TGTGCCACCAGCAGAGGACAGGGTTCGTCCTACAATGAGCAGTTCTTC. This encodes CATSRGQGSSYNEQFF.

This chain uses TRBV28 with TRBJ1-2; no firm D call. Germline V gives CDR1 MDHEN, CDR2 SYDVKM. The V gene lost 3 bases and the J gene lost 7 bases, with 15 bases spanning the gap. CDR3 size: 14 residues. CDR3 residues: CASSFLSGAAGYTF. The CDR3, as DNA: TGTGCCAGCAGTTTCCTCAGTGGAGCTGCTGGCTACACCTTC.

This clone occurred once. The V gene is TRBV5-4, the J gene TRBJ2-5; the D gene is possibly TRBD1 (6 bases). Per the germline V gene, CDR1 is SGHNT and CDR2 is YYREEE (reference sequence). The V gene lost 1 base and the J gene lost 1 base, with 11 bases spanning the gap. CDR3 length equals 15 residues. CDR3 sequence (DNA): TGTGCCAGCAGCTTGCCCGGGGACACCCAAGAGACCCAGTACTTC. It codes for CASSLPGDTQETQYF.

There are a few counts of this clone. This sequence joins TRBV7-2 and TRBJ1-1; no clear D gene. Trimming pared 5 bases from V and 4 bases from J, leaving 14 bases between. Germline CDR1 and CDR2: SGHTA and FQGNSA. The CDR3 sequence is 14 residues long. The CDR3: CASSLPTVATEAFF. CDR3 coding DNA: TGTGCCAGCAGCCTCCCCACGGTTGCCACTGAAGCTTTCTTT.

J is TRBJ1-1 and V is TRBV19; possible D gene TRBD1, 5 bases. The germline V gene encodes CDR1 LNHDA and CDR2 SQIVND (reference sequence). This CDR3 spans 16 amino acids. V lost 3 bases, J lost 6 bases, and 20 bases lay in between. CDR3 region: CASSIPWAGLGSEAFF. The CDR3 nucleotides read TGTGCCAGTAGTATCCCGTGGGCAGGGTTAGGCTCTGAAGCTTTCTTT.

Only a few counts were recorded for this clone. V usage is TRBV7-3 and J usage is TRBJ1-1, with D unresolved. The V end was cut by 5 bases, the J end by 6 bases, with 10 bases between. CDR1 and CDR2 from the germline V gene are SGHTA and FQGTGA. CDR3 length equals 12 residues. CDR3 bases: TGTGCCAGCAGCGTCCTTGAGGCTGAAGCTTTCTTT. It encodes CASSVLEAEAFF.